The entry below describes one T cell receptor (beta chain). The target antigen is unknown. From blood CD8+ and CD4+ T cells, TCR beta sequences were generated. The entry originates in a study of CD8 T cells in Susac syndrome. Findings of the study overall: It was acknowledged in the study that its TCR sequencing and HLA analysis involved a relatively small number of individuals.

Trimming stripped 3 bases from V and 4 bases from J, with 12 bases between. Germline-derived CDR1 and CDR2 are MNHEY and SVGEGT. CDR3 size: 14 residues. With random hexamers, about 0.5 to 1 ug RNA was reverse transcribed. It was immunoSEQ multiplex PCR that amplified TCR beta CDR3 across 54 Vbeta and 13 Jbeta. TCRdb itself ran the immunoSEQ multiplex PCR reads through MiXCR, one entry per CDR3 protein. Of 100,000 to 150,000 distinct CDR3 sequences listed, 90% to 95% are singletons. What was sequenced was CD4+ T cells from PBMCs. The genes are TRBV6-2 or TRBV6-3 and TRBJ2-5; D gene uncertain. The origin of this receptor is a human donor in good health. In nucleotides, the CDR3 is TGTGCCAGCAGTTATCGGGCTAGTCGAGAGACCCAGTACTTC. Translating it yields CASSYRASRETQYF.